Listed below are T cell receptor beta chains from one sample, sequenced in a study of neurological immune-mediated disorders. TCRdb reprocessed the 5' RACE reads via MiXCR and lists one record per CDR3 protein. The data contain about 49,000 distinct CDR3 sequences, roughly 13% of them seen just once; the ten biggest clones take up 4.5%. Material: PBMCs. Receptors were obtained from a male donor with HTLV-1-associated myelopathy (HAM/TSP). CDR3s include the opening cysteine and the closing phenylalanine or tryptophan. Fields, in order: clone size, V gene, J gene, D gene, CDR3 DNA, CDR3 protein. The D gene is left open where the match is weak. Clone size is shown for a subset of rows, as once, few, many or a class of expanded clone.

clone size: many
V gene: TRBV6-2/TRBV6-3
J gene: TRBJ2-1
D gene: -
CDR3 DNA: TGTGCCAGCAGTTACACATCTACTAGACTAGTCCGCAATGAGCAGTTCTTC
CDR3 protein: CASSYTSTRLVRNEQFF

clone size: many
V gene: TRBV20-1
J gene: TRBJ1-6
D gene: -
CDR3 DNA: TGCAGTGCTCCCTGGACCGCGGCCTGGGAAAATTCACCCCTCCACTTT
CDR3 protein: CSAPWTAAWENSPLHF

clone size: many
V gene: TRBV6-5
J gene: TRBJ2-7
D gene: -
CDR3 DNA: TGTGCCAGCAGTTCTCAGGTTGGGGAGCAGTACTTC
CDR3 protein: CASSSQVGEQYF

clone size: many
V gene: TRBV7-9
J gene: TRBJ1-4
D gene: TRBD1
CDR3 DNA: TGTGCCAGCAGCTTAGCCGGGACAGTTAATGAAAAACTGTTTTTT
CDR3 protein: CASSLAGTVNEKLFF

clone size: many
V gene: TRBV5-1
J gene: TRBJ1-1
D gene: -
CDR3 DNA: TGCGCCAGCAGCTTCGGCAGGTTGAACACTGAAGCTTTCTTT
CDR3 protein: CASSFGRLNTEAFF

clone size: few
V gene: TRBV20-1
J gene: TRBJ2-3
D gene: TRBD2
CDR3 DNA: TGCAGAGCTACCCGGGGGGGGAACACAGATACGCAGTATTTT
CDR3 protein: CRATRGGNTDTQYF

clone size: many
V gene: TRBV5-1
J gene: TRBJ2-7
D gene: -
CDR3 DNA: TGCGCCAGCAGCTTGGGACTTGGGGGCTCCTACGAGCAGTACTTC
CDR3 protein: CASSLGLGGSYEQYF

clone size: many
V gene: TRBV5-1
J gene: TRBJ1-3
D gene: -
CDR3 DNA: TGCGCCAGCAGCTTGTACAGGCCCGGCTCTGGAAACACCATATATTTT
CDR3 protein: CASSLYRPGSGNTIYF

clone size: many
V gene: TRBV18
J gene: TRBJ2-6
D gene: -
CDR3 DNA: TGTGCCAGCTCACCAGCTGACAGGAACTCTGGGGCCAACGTCCTGACTTTC
CDR3 protein: CASSPADRNSGANVLTF

clone size: -
V gene: TRBV5-1
J gene: TRBJ1-1
D gene: TRBD1
CDR3 DNA: TGCGCCAGCAGCTTGGGGGACAGGGGAAACGCTTTCTTT
CDR3 protein: CASSLGDRGNAFF

clone size: many
V gene: TRBV27
J gene: TRBJ1-2
D gene: TRBD1
CDR3 DNA: TGTGCCAGCAGTCAAGACAGGGTTGGCTACACCTTC
CDR3 protein: CASSQDRVGYTF

clone size: many
V gene: TRBV15
J gene: TRBJ2-1
D gene: -
CDR3 DNA: TGTGCCACCAGCAGAGATCTGGGGGCGGGCTCCTACAATGAGCAGTTCTTC
CDR3 protein: CATSRDLGAGSYNEQFF

clone size: many
V gene: TRBV5-1
J gene: TRBJ2-2
D gene: TRBD2
CDR3 DNA: TGCGCCAGCAGCTTGCGGACTAGCACCGGGGAGCTGTTTTTT
CDR3 protein: CASSLRTSTGELFF

clone size: -
V gene: TRBV4-3
J gene: TRBJ1-6
D gene: -
CDR3 DNA: TGCGCCAGCAGCCAAGATCGGGGACCGTTTCCCACCCGCTCCTATAATTCACCCCTCCACTTT
CDR3 protein: CASSQDRGPFPTRSYNSPLHF

clone size: many
V gene: TRBV5-1
J gene: TRBJ1-1
D gene: TRBD1
CDR3 DNA: TGCGCCAGCAGCTTGTCAGGGGGCCGGATCACTGAAGCTTTCTTT
CDR3 protein: CASSLSGGRITEAFF

clone size: few
V gene: TRBV6-5
J gene: TRBJ2-7
D gene: -
CDR3 DNA: TGTGCCAGCAGTTACAGGCGTTCCTACGAGCAGTACTTC
CDR3 protein: CASSYRRSYEQYF

clone size: many
V gene: TRBV3-1
J gene: TRBJ2-2
D gene: TRBD1
CDR3 DNA: TGTGCCAGCAGGCCTTTCCGGGACAGGGGCACCGGGGAGCTGTTTTTT
CDR3 protein: CASRPFRDRGTGELFF

clone size: many
V gene: TRBV2
J gene: TRBJ2-3
D gene: -
CDR3 DNA: TGTGCCAGCAGTGAAGGCGGTCCTAGCACAGATACGCAGTATTTT
CDR3 protein: CASSEGGPSTDTQYF

clone size: many
V gene: TRBV12-3/TRBV12-4
J gene: TRBJ1-1
D gene: -
CDR3 DNA: TGTGCCAGCAGTTTAAAATCCAGCCACACTGAAGCTTTCTTT
CDR3 protein: CASSLKSSHTEAFF

clone size: -
V gene: TRBV4-3
J gene: TRBJ2-3
D gene: TRBD2
CDR3 DNA: TGCGCCAGCAGCCAAGATCTCGCGGGGGGGCGGGATACGCAGTATTTT
CDR3 protein: CASSQDLAGGRDTQYF

clone size: many
V gene: TRBV5-1
J gene: TRBJ1-5
D gene: -
CDR3 DNA: TGCGCCAGCAGCTTGGGCCAGGGGTTCGATCAGCCCCAGCATTTT
CDR3 protein: CASSLGQGFDQPQHF

clone size: many
V gene: TRBV7-2
J gene: TRBJ2-3
D gene: TRBD1
CDR3 DNA: TGTGCCAGCAGCTTGGACAGGAGCACAGATACGCAGTATTTT
CDR3 protein: CASSLDRSTDTQYF

clone size: many
V gene: TRBV15
J gene: TRBJ1-5
D gene: -
CDR3 DNA: TGTGCCACCAGCAGACCTGAGGGAGAGCCCCAGCATTTT
CDR3 protein: CATSRPEGEPQHF

clone size: -
V gene: TRBV20-1
J gene: TRBJ1-1
D gene: TRBD1
CDR3 DNA: TGCAGTGCCCCAGGGCAGGGGGCTAAGAACACTGAAGCTTTCTTT
CDR3 protein: CSAPGQGAKNTEAFF

clone size: -
V gene: TRBV12-3/TRBV12-4
J gene: TRBJ2-2
D gene: TRBD2
CDR3 DNA: TGTGATAGCACCAATAGCGGGGGGGCCGGGGAGCTGTTTTTT
CDR3 protein: CDSTNSGGAGELFF

clone size: many
V gene: TRBV12-3/TRBV12-4
J gene: TRBJ1-4
D gene: -
CDR3 DNA: TGTGCCAGCAGTTTGCGCATGGGAGAAAAACTGTTTTTT
CDR3 protein: CASSLRMGEKLFF

clone size: many
V gene: TRBV2
J gene: TRBJ1-1
D gene: -
CDR3 DNA: TGTGCCAGCAGTGCAAGGGTAATCGGACAAATTAACACTGAAGCTTTCTTT
CDR3 protein: CASSARVIGQINTEAFF

clone size: many
V gene: TRBV29-1
J gene: TRBJ1-1
D gene: TRBD1
CDR3 DNA: TGCAGCGTTGAACGGACAGGGGGGAACACTGAAGCTTTCTTT
CDR3 protein: CSVERTGGNTEAFF

clone size: many
V gene: TRBV7-2
J gene: TRBJ2-7
D gene: TRBD1
CDR3 DNA: TGTGCCAGCAGCTTAGACAGGGGTATCTCCTACGAGCAGTACTTC
CDR3 protein: CASSLDRGISYEQYF

clone size: -
V gene: TRBV5-1
J gene: TRBJ1-1
D gene: -
CDR3 DNA: TGCGCCAGCAGCTTTTTCGGCAGGTTTGGGGGCGAAATGAACACTGAAGCTTTCTTT
CDR3 protein: CASSFFGRFGGEMNTEAFF

clone size: few
V gene: TRBV2
J gene: TRBJ2-7
D gene: -
CDR3 DNA: TGTGCCAGCAGTGAGGTGTTCTACGAGCAGTACTTC
CDR3 protein: CASSEVFYEQYF

clone size: many
V gene: TRBV5-1
J gene: TRBJ1-2
D gene: -
CDR3 DNA: TGCGCCAGCAGGTTGGGAGGGCCCGGCTACACCTTC
CDR3 protein: CASRLGGPGYTF

clone size: many
V gene: TRBV5-1
J gene: TRBJ1-5
D gene: -
CDR3 DNA: TGCGCCAGCAGCTTGTACGGTGATAGCAATCAGCCCCAGCATTTT
CDR3 protein: CASSLYGDSNQPQHF

clone size: many
V gene: TRBV5-1
J gene: TRBJ2-7
D gene: TRBD2
CDR3 DNA: TGCGCCAGCAGCTCCGGGGGGGCGAGCTACGAGCAGTACTTC
CDR3 protein: CASSSGGASYEQYF

clone size: many
V gene: TRBV5-1
J gene: TRBJ2-3
D gene: TRBD1
CDR3 DNA: TGCGCCAGCACCGACAGGGTGGGAACAGATACGCAGTATTTT
CDR3 protein: CASTDRVGTDTQYF

clone size: many
V gene: TRBV20-1
J gene: TRBJ2-1
D gene: TRBD2
CDR3 DNA: TGCAGTGCCACAACCGGGCTAGCGGGGGGGTCCTACAATGAGCAGTTCTTC
CDR3 protein: CSATTGLAGGSYNEQFF

clone size: many
V gene: TRBV20-1
J gene: TRBJ2-3
D gene: -
CDR3 DNA: TGCAGTGCTAGGTGGGAAGCACGGGGAGATACGCAGTATTTT
CDR3 protein: CSARWEARGDTQYF

clone size: many
V gene: TRBV7-9
J gene: TRBJ1-5
D gene: -
CDR3 DNA: TGTGCCAGCAGCTTAGATGGGGGGTATCAGCCCCAGCATTTT
CDR3 protein: CASSLDGGYQPQHF

clone size: many
V gene: TRBV20-1
J gene: TRBJ1-1
D gene: -
CDR3 DNA: TGCAGTGCGCGCGGGGGGGCTACTCCTAGGACTGAAGCTTTCTTT
CDR3 protein: CSARGGATPRTEAFF

clone size: many
V gene: TRBV6-2/TRBV6-3
J gene: TRBJ2-1
D gene: -
CDR3 DNA: TGTGCCAGCAGTTACTCCGGCACTCGCCCCTACAATGAGCAGTTCTTC
CDR3 protein: CASSYSGTRPYNEQFF